Presented here are 18 T cell receptor beta chains from one specimen sequenced in a study of blood T cells in healthy people across ages. Combining a sample-barcoded 5' primer with a J-beta primer mix, a second PCR ran for about 7 to 11 cycles. TCRdb redid the calling of the 5' RACE reads with MiXCR, one entry per CDR3 protein. The sample yields hundreds of thousands of distinct CDR3 sequences, 45% to 50% seen once. The sequencing input was blood. The receptors derive from a woman in her fifties or sixties in good health.

The CDR3 region has the DNA TGTGCCAGCAGTAAGATAGCGCGGTCGGGCACAGATACGCAGTATTTT. Translating it yields CASSKIARSGTDTQYF. J is TRBJ2-3 and V is TRBV5-4; D possibly corresponds to TRBD2 (5 bases). Trimming cost V 5 bases and J 1 base, with 17 bases left between them. This CDR3 has 16 amino acids. Germline assignment: CDR1 SGHNT and CDR2 YYREEE (reference sequence).

This chain links TRBV7-3 with TRBJ2-3; possibly TRBD2 for D (6 bases). The CDR3 spans 16 residues. Germline assignment: CDR1 SGHTA and CDR2 FQGTGA. Trimming shortened V by 2 bases and J by 3 bases, and 15 bases separated the two germline ends. The CDR3 loop reads CASSLGGVAGTDTQYF. The CDR3 nucleotides are TGTGCCAGCAGCTTAGGCGGGGTGGCCGGGACAGATACGCAGTATTTT.

This clonotype was seen more than once but under ten times. J is TRBJ2-4 and V is TRBV12-3 or TRBV12-4, with D perhaps given as TRBD1 or TRBD2 (5 bases each). Judging by the DNA end, TRBJ2-7 fits better; the J call may be wrong. The CDR3 is 13 amino acids. The CDR3 bases are TGTGCCAGCAGTCCAGGGAGTCCAAACGAGCAGTACTTC. Its protein product is CASSPGSPNEQYF.

The chain uses TRBV4-2 and TRBJ2-7, with 15 positions matching TRBD2. CDR1 LGHNA and CDR2 YNFKEQ come from the germline V gene. The CDR3 spans 19 residues. V dropped 5 bases and J dropped 0; count of bases not matched to a gene: 11. The DNA for the CDR3 is TGTGCCAGCAGCGGACGCCTGGGACTAGCGGGAGGCCTCTCCTACGAGCAGTACTTC. Protein product: CASSGRLGLAGGLSYEQYF.

This clonotype showed up many times. The gene calls are TRBV10-3 and TRBJ2-5; D possibly corresponds to TRBD1 (6 bases). CDR1 and CDR2 (germline): ENHRY, SYGVKD. The V and J ends lost 3 bases and 5 bases respectively, with 13 bases between them. The CDR3 has 14 amino acids. In DNA form, the CDR3 reads TGTGCCATCAGTGAAGGTGGGGGCAGGGAGACCCAGTACTTC. Its protein is CAISEGGGRETQYF.

The rearrangement uses TRBV20-1 and TRBJ2-7; the D gene is possibly TRBD1 (6 bases). The germline V gene encodes CDR1 DFQATT and CDR2 SNEGSKA (reference sequence). The CDR3 contains 12 residues. Trimming pared 4 bases from V and 0 bases from J, leaving 7 bases between. Here the CDR3 reads CSANRDSYEQYF. CDR3 nucleotide sequence: TGCAGTGCTAACAGGGACTCCTACGAGCAGTACTTC.

There are many counts of this clonotype. The chain has TRBV6-4 and TRBJ2-3, with 9 positions matching TRBD2. Unmatched junction bases numbered 4, after V lost 5 bases and J lost 4 bases. The germline V gene has CDR1 MRHNA and CDR2 SNTAGT. This CDR3 is 14 amino acids long. CDR3 DNA sequence: TGTGCCAGCAGTAGCGGGAGGATACCAGATACGCAGTATTTT. Its translation: CASSSGRIPDTQYF.

This clonotype has only a few counts. The V and J genes are TRBV7-8 and TRBJ2-7, with 7 bases identical to TRBD2. Germline values: CDR1 SGHVS, CDR2 FQNEAQ. CDR3 length: 15 residues. Losses at the gene ends were 2 bases for V and 2 bases for J; bases not matched to a gene: 6. CDR3 amino acids: CASSLSRGSPYEQYF. The CDR3 region has the DNA TGTGCCAGCAGCTTAAGTCGCGGGAGCCCCTACGAGCAGTACTTC.

In this sample, this clonotype turned up once. The chain links TRBV25-1 to TRBJ2-1; D perhaps matches TRBD1 (6 bases). Germline values: CDR1 MGHDK, CDR2 SYGVNS. The germline V and J ends were trimmed by 0 bases and 8 bases, with 20 bases remaining between them. CDR3 length: 17 amino acids. The CDR3 region is CASSEYIGQGNGHEQFF. DNA for the CDR3: TGTGCCAGCAGTGAATATATAGGGCAGGGGAACGGGCATGAGCAGTTCTTC.

This chain uses TRBV28 with TRBJ2-1; D call uncertain. Trimming took off 7 bases at V and 6 bases at J, with 13 bases between the two ends. The CDR3 sequence is 13 residues long. Germline-derived CDR1 and CDR2 are MDHEN and SYDVKM. This CDR3 is CASNLQVGNEQFF. For the CDR3, the DNA is TGTGCCAGCAATCTCCAGGTGGGCAATGAGCAGTTCTTC.

The chain links TRBV6-2 or TRBV6-3 to TRBJ2-4; 12 bases align to TRBD2. The J call may not be correct, given that the DNA end is closer to TRBJ2-7. Germline V lookup: CDR1 MNHEY, CDR2 SVGEGT. The CDR3 length is 15 residues. CDR3 bases: TGTGCCAGCAGTTCCCGGACTAGCGGGGTGTACGAGCAGTACTTC. Its protein is CASSSRTSGVYEQYF.

CDR3 amino acids: CASSPPERGLAGQETQYF. The CDR3 nucleotides read TGTGCCAGCTCACCTCCCGAGAGGGGGCTAGCGGGACAAGAGACCCAGTACTTC. This chain joins TRBV18 and TRBJ2-5; 9 bases align to TRBD2. The CDR3 totals 18 residues. Germline values: CDR1 KGHSH, CDR2 LQKENI. With 3 bases clipped from V and 2 bases from J, the junction kept 13 bases outside the gene matches.

This rearrangement joins TRBV7-2 to TRBJ2-5; 10 positions match TRBD2. With V trimmed by 0 bases and J by 13 bases, 8 bases remained unmatched. This CDR3 comprises 14 residues. Germline V gene lookup returns CDR1 SGHTA and CDR2 FQGNSA. The CDR3 DNA follows: TGTGCCAGCAGCTTAGCGTCCAGCGGGAGGGAAGGGTACTTC. Translated: CASSLASSGREGYF.

A few counts support this clonotype. V usage is TRBV10-3 and J usage is TRBJ2-7; 12 positions match TRBD1. Germline V gene lookup returns CDR1 ENHRY and CDR2 SYGVKD. The length of the CDR3 is 13 residues. J lost 4 bases, V lost 10 bases, and 5 bases had no gene match. CDR3 in amino acids: CATGTGGQYEQYF. In nucleotides, the CDR3 is TGTGCCACCGGGACAGGGGGCCAGTACGAGCAGTACTTC.

This clonotype turned up a few times. The chain employs TRBV29-1 and TRBJ2-5; TRBD2 aligns across 7 bases. Germline V gives CDR1 SQVTM, CDR2 ANQGSEA. After removal of 6 bases from V and 2 bases from J, the junction contained 12 bases not matched to a gene. The CDR3 runs 15 residues. The DNA of the CDR3 is TGCAGCGTCACTACCCTGACTAGCTTACAAGAGACCCAGTACTTC. Protein product: CSVTTLTSLQETQYF.

CDR3 DNA: TGTGCCACCAGTAAGACAGAGAACACTGAAGCTTTCTTT. Encoded protein: CATSKTENTEAFF. The chain combines TRBV15 with TRBJ1-1; D perhaps matches TRBD1 (5 bases). Germline V gene data show CDR1 as LNHNV and CDR2 as YYDKDF (reference sequence). Between the trimmed V and J ends, which lost 6 bases and 1 base, there was a span of 9 bases. This CDR3 is built from 13 residues.

Comment on this clonotype: A clone one base away is much larger, so this may be a read error. The V and J genes are TRBV7-2 and TRBJ2-1; 9 positions match TRBD2. V was clipped by 5 bases and J by 7 bases; unmatched bases: 15. The germline CDR1 and CDR2 sequences are SGHTA and FQGNSA. The length of the CDR3 is 17 residues. The DNA of the CDR3 is TGTGCCAGCAGCCCCCGACTGGGGTCTAGCGGGACAAATGAGCAGTTCTTC. Translated: CASSPRLGSSGTNEQFF.

This clonotype has a handful of counts. The V and J genes are TRBV29-1 and TRBJ1-5; possible D gene TRBD1, 6 bases. Trimming removed 6 bases from V and 3 bases from J, with 12 bases in between. Germline V gene sequence: CDR1 SQVTM, CDR2 ANQGSEA. The CDR3 runs 13 residues. The CDR3 DNA is TGCAGCGTCGGGACACAAAACAATCAGCCCCAGCATTTT. This encodes CSVGTQNNQPQHF.